The clone carrying this T cell receptor (beta chain) was observed a handful of times. This sample is part of a study of cytomegalovirus exposure and HLA in healthy donors. Primers included in the PCR were 60 Vbeta and 13 Jbeta primers. Some clones are missing from TCRdb's copy, which holds only in-frame ones; the method was immunoSEQ multiplex PCR. The sample shows roughly 150,000 clones, roughly 85% of them seen only once. The CDR3 consists of 13 residues. Germline CDR1 reads MDHEN; CDR2 reads SYDVKM. The ends were cut back, 2 bases at V and 3 bases at J, with 7 bases in the middle. The gene calls are TRBV28 and TRBJ1-2, with D tentatively TRBD1 (6 bases). The clonotype comes from a woman aged 18-29 years in good health and CMV-seronegative. Specimen: PBMCs. DNA of the CDR3: TGTGCCAGCAGTTTAGCAGGGGACTATGGCTACACCTTC. Its protein is CASSLAGDYGYTF.